The source of this T cell receptor (beta chain) is a study of blood T cell repertoires in COVID-19. Study-wide context: From the United States, Italy and Spain came samples of acute and convalescent COVID-19. Sources were T cells, B-cell-depleted T cells, or PBMCs; the material itself was cDNA or gDNA.

The V gene's germline CDR1 is SGHNT and CDR2 YENEEA. With 0 bases removed from V and 10 bases from J, the gap between germline ends came to 16 bases. This CDR3 has 15 amino acids. As handled by the study authors: Estimation of nucleated cell counts was performed using reference gene primer amplification. This table comes from immunoSEQ multiplex PCR, and its TCRdb copy is limited to in-frame clones, with some not included. V, J and clone size are taken as reported in that table, and D and trimming were inferred from the DNA itself. The sample lists about 180,000 clones; around 86% were seen once. The receptor comes from a woman aged 25-40 years with active or convalescent COVID-19. V is TRBV11-3 and J is TRBJ2-1, with D possibly being TRBD2 (5 bases). Material: peripheral blood. CDR3 sequence reads: CASSLDQDSSFEQFF. The DNA for the CDR3 is TGTGCCAGCAGCTTAGATCAGGACTCTAGCTTCGAGCAGTTCTTC. Full variable domain (rest looked up from reference TRBV11-3 and TRBJ2-1): EAGVVQSPRYKIIEKKQPVAFWCNPISGHNTLYWYLQNLGQGPELLIRYENEEAVDDSQLPKDRFSAERLKGVDSTLKIQPAELGDSAVYLCASSLDQDSSFEQFFGPGTRLTVL.